This T cell receptor (beta chain) comes out of a study of blood T cell repertoires in COVID-19. Study-wide background: The study drew acute and convalescent COVID-19 samples from the United States, Italy and Spain. Sources were T cells, B-cell-depleted T cells, or PBMCs; the material itself was cDNA or gDNA.

Here immunoSEQ multiplex PCR was the method, and the copy in TCRdb shows in-frame clones only, minus some. The top ten clones hold approximately 2.5% of a sample with over 200,000 clones, 75% to 95% of them seen once. Germline V gives CDR1 MNHEY, CDR2 SVGAGI. The CDR3 covers 15 residues. V lost 5 bases, J lost 5 bases, and 9 bases stayed unmatched. This chain connects TRBV6-5 to TRBJ1-2; 9 bases fit TRBD1. The material sequenced was peripheral blood. The sequence came from a young adult with COVID-19, enrolled during active disease. CDR3: CASSPLGTGTYGYTF. In DNA form, the CDR3 reads TGTGCCAGCAGTCCACTCGGGACAGGGACTTATGGCTACACCTTC.